This T cell receptor beta chain was identified during a study of breast tumors, draining lymph nodes, adjacent tissues. General observations from the study: That most tumor T cells come from lymph nodes remained unproven. Data fit most tumor T cells coming from lymph node, expanding in tumor. Tumor repertoires ranked between lymph nodes and nontumor tissue in diversity, with V and J gene preferences. Compared with basal-like, luminal-like tumors shared significantly more repertoire with nontumor tissue.

TCRdb redid the calling of the multiplex PCR reads with MiXCR, one entry per CDR3 protein. Of 200,000 to 250,000 distinct CDR3 sequences listed, around 35% were seen once; the top ten hold 3% to 4.5%. The V gene end was trimmed by 0 bases and the J gene end by 9 bases; junction bases not matched to a gene: 4. Germline assignment: CDR1 LGHNA and CDR2 YSLEER. The CDR3 totals 14 residues. The lymph nodes were axillary draining lymph nodes from breast cancer patients. This clonotype was observed at least ten times. Antigen specificity is unknown. V and J are TRBV4-3 and TRBJ2-1; 8 positions agree with TRBD1. This clonotype was sampled from a female donor with breast cancer. Some clones in this sample may be carry-over from other donors' samples. Sequenced sample: axillary lymph node tissue. The CDR3 nucleotides are TGCGCCAGCAGCCAAGATTGGCAGGGGGCTGAGCAGTTCTTC. Translated, it gives CASSQDWQGAEQFF.